The rows below give T cell receptor beta chains drawn from one sample of a study of CD8 T cells in Susac syndrome. TCRdb re-derived calls from the immunoSEQ multiplex PCR reads in MiXCR, one entry per CDR3 protein. The sample contains hundreds of thousands of distinct CDR3 sequences, about 89% of which appear only once. Material: CD8+ T cells from PBMCs. Every receptor here comes from a human donor with multiple sclerosis. Each CDR3 is given with its conserved first and last residue. The order of the fields is D gene, J gene, V gene, CDR3 protein, CDR3 DNA. D genes are given only for firm matches.

>NA|TRBJ1-1|TRBV12-3/TRBV12-4
CASRGGANTEAFF
TGTGCCAGCCGGGGGGGCGCGAACACTGAAGCTTTCTTT
>NA|TRBJ2-1|TRBV18
CASSPVQNYNEQFF
TGTGCCAGCTCACCAGTACAGAACTACAATGAGCAGTTCTTC
>NA|TRBJ2-3|TRBV5-1
CASSPSGGYTDTQYF
TGCGCCAGCAGCCCCTCGGGGGGCTATACAGATACGCAGTATTTT
>NA|TRBJ2-1|TRBV11-2
CASSLDQSSRGEQFF
TGTGCCAGCAGCTTAGATCAGTCTAGCAGGGGTGAGCAGTTCTTC
>NA|TRBJ2-7|TRBV6-5
CASSYRDGSGQYF
TGTGCCAGCAGTTACCGCGACGGCTCGGGTCAGTACTTC
>NA|TRBJ2-3|TRBV5-6
CASSPRAADTQYF
TGTGCCAGCAGCCCCCGCGCCGCGGATACGCAGTATTTT
>NA|TRBJ2-1|TRBV6-4
CASSVLLYNEQFF
TGTGCCAGCAGTGTACTCCTTTACAATGAGCAGTTCTTC
>NA|TRBJ2-3|TRBV6-2/TRBV6-3
CASSYSASLGVDTQYF
TGTGCCAGCAGTTACTCGGCCTCATTGGGGGTCGATACGCAGTATTTT
>NA|TRBJ2-1|TRBV6-4
CASSDEGGTSSYNEQFF
TGTGCCAGCAGTGACGAGGGTGGAACAAGCTCCTACAATGAGCAGTTCTTC
>NA|TRBJ2-1|TRBV20-1
CSARDFLRGEFREQFF
TGCAGTGCTAGAGATTTCTTGCGGGGAGAATTTCGGGAGCAGTTCTTC